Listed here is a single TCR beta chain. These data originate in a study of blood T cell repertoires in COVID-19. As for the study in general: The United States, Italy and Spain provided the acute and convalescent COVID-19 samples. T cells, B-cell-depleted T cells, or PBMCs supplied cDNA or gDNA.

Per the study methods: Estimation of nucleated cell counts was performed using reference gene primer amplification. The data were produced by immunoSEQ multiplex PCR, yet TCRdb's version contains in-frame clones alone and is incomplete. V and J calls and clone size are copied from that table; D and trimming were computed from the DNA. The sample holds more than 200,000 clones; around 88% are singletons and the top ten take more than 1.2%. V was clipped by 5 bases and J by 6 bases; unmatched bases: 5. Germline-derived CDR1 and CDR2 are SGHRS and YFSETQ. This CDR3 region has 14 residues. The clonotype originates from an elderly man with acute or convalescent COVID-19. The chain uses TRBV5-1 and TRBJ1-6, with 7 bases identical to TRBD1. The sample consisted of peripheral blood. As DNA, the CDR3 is TGCGCCAGCAGGCCCGGGACAGCTAATTCACCCCTCCACTTT. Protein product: CASRPGTANSPLHF.